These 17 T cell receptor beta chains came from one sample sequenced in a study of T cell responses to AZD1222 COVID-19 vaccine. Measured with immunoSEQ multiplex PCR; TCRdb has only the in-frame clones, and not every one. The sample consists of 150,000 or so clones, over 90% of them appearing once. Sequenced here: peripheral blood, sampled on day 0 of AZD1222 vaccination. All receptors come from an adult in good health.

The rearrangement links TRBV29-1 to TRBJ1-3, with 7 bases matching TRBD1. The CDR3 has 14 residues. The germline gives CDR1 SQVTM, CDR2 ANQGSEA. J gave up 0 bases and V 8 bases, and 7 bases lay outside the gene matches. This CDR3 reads CSFRGITSGNTIYF. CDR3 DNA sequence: TGCAGCTTCAGGGGGATAACCTCTGGAAACACCATATATTTT.

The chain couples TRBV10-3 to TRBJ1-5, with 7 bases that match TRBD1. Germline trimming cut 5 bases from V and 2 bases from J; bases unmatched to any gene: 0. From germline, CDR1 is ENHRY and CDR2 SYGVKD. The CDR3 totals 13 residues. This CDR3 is CAISQGGNQPQHF. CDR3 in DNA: TGTGCCATCAGTCAGGGGGGCAATCAGCCCCAGCATTTT.

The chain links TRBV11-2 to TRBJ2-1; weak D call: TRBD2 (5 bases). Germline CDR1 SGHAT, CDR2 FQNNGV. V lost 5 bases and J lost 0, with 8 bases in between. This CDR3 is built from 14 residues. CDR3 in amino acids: CASSRGGSYNEQFF. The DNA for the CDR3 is TGTGCCAGCAGCCGGGGTGGCTCCTACAATGAGCAGTTCTTC.

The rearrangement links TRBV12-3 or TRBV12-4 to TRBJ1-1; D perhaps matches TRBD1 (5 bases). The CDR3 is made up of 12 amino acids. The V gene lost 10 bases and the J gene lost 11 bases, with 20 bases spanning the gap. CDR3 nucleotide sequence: TGTGCCAACGGACGGGACCTAACGGGGGCTTTCTTT. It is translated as CANGRDLTGAFF.

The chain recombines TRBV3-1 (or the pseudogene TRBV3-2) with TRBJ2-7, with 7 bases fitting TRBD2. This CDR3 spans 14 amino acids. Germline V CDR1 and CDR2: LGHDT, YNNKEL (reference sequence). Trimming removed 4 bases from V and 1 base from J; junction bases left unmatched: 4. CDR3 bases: TGTGCCAGCAGCCGGGAGGGCGGGTCCTACGAGCAGTACTTC. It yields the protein CASSREGGSYEQYF.

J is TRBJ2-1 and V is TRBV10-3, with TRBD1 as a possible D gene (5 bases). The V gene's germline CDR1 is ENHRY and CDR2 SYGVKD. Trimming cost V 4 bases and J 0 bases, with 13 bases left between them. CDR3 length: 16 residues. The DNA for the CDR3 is TGTGCCATCAGTGGGGGCAGCATATACTCCTACAATGAGCAGTTCTTC. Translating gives CAISGGSIYSYNEQFF.

The CDR3 sequence: CASSGGIRGAGWDTQYF. In nucleotides, the CDR3 is TGTGCCAGCAGTGGAGGCATTAGGGGGGCCGGGTGGGATACGCAGTATTTT. This rearrangement joins TRBV6-1 to TRBJ2-3; tentatively, D is TRBD1 or TRBD2 (6 bases each). The CDR3 has 17 amino acids. Trimming took off 4 bases at V and 6 bases at J, with 23 bases between the two ends. Germline V gives CDR1 MNHNS, CDR2 SASEGT.

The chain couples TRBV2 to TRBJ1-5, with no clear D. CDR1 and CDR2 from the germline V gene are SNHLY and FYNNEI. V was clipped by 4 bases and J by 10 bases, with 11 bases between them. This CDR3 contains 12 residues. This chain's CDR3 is CASSAPERPQHF. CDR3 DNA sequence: TGTGCCAGCAGTGCCCCGGAACGACCCCAGCATTTT.

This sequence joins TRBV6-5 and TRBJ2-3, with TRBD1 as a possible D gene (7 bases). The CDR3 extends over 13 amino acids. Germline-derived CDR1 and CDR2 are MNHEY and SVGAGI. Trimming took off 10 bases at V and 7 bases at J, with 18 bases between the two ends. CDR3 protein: CATTKGGGNTQYF. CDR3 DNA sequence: TGTGCCACCACTAAAGGAGGGGGCAATACGCAGTATTTT.

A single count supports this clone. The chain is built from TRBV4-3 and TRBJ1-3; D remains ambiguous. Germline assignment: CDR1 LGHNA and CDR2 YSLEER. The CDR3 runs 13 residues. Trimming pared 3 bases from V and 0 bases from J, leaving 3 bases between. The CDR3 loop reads CASSQFSGNTIYF. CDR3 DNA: TGCGCCAGCAGCCAGTTCTCTGGAAACACCATATATTTT.

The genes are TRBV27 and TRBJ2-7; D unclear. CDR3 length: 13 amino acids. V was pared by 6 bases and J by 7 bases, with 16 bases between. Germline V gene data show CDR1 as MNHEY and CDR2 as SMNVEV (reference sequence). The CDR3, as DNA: TGTGCCAGCAGCCGTTATATCAATTTTGAGCAGTACTTC. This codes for CASSRYINFEQYF.

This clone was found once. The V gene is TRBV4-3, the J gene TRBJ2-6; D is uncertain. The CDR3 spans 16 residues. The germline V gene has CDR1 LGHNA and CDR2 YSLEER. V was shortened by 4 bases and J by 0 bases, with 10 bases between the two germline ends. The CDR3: CASSLDPSSGANVLTF. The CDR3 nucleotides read TGCGCCAGCAGCCTCGACCCAAGCTCTGGGGCCAACGTCCTGACTTTC.

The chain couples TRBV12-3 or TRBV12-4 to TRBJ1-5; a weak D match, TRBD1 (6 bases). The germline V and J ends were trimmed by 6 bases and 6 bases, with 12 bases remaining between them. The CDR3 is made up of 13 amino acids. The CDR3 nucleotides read TGTGCCAGCAGGGCCACAGGGTTTCAGCCCCAGCATTTT. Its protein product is CASRATGFQPQHF.

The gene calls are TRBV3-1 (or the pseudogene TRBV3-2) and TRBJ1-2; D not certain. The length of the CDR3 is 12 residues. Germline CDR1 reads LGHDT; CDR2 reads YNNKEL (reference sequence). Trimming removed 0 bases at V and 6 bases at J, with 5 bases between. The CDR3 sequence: CASSQDLDGYTF. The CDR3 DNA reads TGTGCCAGCAGCCAAGACCTGGATGGCTACACCTTC.

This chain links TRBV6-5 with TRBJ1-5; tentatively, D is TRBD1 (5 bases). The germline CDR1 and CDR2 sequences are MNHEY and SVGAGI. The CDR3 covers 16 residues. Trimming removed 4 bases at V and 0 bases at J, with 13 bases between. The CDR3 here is CASSSLGEISNQPQHF. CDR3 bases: TGTGCCAGCAGTTCCCTGGGGGAGATTAGCAATCAGCCCCAGCATTTT.

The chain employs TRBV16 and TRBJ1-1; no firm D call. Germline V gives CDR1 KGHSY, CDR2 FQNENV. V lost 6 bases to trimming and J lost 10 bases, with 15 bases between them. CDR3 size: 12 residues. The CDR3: CASRQSEVRAFF. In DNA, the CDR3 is TGTGCCAGCAGACAGTCGGAGGTTCGAGCTTTCTTT. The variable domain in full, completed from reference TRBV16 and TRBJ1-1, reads GEEVAQTPKHLVRGEGQKAKLYCAPIKGHSYVFWYQQVLKNEFKFLISFQNENVFDETGMPKERFSAKCLPNSPCSLEIQATKLEDSAVYFCASRQSEVRAFFGQGTRLTVV.

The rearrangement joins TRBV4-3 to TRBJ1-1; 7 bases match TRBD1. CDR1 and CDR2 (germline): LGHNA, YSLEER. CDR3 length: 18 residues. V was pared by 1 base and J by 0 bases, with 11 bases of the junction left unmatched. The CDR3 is CASSQGWSSGTVNTEAFF. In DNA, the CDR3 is TGCGCCAGCAGCCAAGGATGGTCATCCGGGACAGTGAACACTGAAGCTTTCTTT.